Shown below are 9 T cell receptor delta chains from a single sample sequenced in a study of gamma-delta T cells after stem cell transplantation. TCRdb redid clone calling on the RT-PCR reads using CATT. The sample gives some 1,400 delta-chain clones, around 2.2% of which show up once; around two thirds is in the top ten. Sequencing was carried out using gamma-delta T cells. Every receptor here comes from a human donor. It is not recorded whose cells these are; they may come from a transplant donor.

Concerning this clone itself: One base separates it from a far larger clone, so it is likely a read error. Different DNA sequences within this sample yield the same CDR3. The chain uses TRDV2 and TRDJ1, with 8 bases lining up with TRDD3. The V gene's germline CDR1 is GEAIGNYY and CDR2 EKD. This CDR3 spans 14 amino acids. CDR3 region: CACDTGGFTDKLIF. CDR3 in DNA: TGTGCCTGCGACACTGGGGGGTTCACCGATAAACTCATCTTT.

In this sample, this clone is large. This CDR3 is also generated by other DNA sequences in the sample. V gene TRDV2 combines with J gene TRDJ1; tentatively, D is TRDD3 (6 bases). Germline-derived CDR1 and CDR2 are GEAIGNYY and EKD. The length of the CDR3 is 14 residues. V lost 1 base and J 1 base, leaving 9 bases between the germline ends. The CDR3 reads CACDTGGFTDKLIF. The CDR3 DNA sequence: TGTGCCTGTGACACTGGGGGGTTCACCGATAAACTCATCTTT.

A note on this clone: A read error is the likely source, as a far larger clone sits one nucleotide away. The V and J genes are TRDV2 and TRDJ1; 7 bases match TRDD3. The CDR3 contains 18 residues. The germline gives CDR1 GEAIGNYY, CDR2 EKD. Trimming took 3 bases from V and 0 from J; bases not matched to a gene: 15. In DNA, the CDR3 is TGTGCCTGTGACGGCCTTGACCGGGGGATGCGCAACACCGATAAACTCATCTTT. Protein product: CACDGLDRGMRNTDKLIF.

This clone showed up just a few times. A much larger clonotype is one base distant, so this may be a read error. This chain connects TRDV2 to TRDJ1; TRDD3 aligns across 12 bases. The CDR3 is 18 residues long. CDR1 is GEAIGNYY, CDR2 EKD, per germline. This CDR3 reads CACNTVTGGYPYTDKLIF. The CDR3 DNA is TGTGCCTGTAACACCGTTACTGGGGGATACCCGTACACCGATAAACTCATCTTT.

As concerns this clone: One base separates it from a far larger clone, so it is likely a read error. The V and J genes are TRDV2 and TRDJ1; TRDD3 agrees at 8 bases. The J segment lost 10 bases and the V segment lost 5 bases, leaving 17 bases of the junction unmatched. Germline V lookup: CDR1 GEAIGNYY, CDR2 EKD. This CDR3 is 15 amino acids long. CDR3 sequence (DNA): TGTGCCTGTGGCAGTTGGGGATACAACCAAAGCAGACTCATCTTT. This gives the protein CACGSWGYNQSRLIF.

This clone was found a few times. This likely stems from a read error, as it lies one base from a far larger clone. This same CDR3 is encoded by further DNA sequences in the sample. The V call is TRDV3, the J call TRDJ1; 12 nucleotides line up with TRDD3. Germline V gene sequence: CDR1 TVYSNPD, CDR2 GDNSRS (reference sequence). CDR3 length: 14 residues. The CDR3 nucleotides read TGTGCCTTTAACTGGGGGATACAGGGAAATAAACTTATCTTT. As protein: CAFNWGIQGNKLIF.

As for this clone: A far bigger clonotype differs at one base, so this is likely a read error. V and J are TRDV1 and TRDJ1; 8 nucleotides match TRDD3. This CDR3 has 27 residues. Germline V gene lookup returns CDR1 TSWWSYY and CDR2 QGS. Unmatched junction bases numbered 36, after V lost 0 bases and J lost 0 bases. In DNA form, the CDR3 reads TGTGCTCTTGGGGAACTCCCCTCGCTTTTGGTCCTCTACTGGGGGGACAGGTTCCGCCAGTACACCGATAAACTCATCTTT. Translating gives CALGELPSLLVLYWGDRFRQYTDKLIF.

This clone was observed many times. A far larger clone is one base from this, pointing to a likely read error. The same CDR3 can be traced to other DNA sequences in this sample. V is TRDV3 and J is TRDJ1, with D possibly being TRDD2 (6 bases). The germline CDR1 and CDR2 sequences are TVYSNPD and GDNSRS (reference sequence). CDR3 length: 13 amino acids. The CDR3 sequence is CAYNPTSTDKLIF. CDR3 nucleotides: TGTGCCTACAATCCTACGTCCACCGACAAACTCATCTTT.

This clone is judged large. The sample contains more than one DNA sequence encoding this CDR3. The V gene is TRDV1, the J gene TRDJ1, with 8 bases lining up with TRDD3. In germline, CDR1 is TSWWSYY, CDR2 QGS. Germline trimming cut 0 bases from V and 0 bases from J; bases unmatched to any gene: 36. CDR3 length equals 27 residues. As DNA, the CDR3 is TGTGCTCTTGGGGAACTCCCCTCGCTTTGGGTCCTCTACTGGGGGGACAGGTTCCGCCAGTACACCGATAAACTCATCTTT. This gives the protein CALGELPSLWVLYWGDRFRQYTDKLIF.